This TCR beta chain was sequenced during a study of vaccination and CD4 T cells after COVID-19. Background on the study: The cells were exposed to overlapping spike peptides originating from SARS-CoV-2, HCoV-NL63, HCoV-OC43 and HCoV-229E for stimulation. As a positive control, some control cultures were given a CEFX pool, while others were given an HIV-1 Nef pool or no peptide.

This clonotype occurred a few times. Its target is not known. Study results and limitations: Spike mono-reactive status applied to 304 of 307 vaccine-specific clones in convalescent patients.

Indicated treatment: approximately nine-day PBMC culture with coronavirus spike peptide pools or control peptides (ViraFEST assay). Culture conditions combined around 2 million PBMCs per well with 9 to 10 IU/ml IL-2 and around 10 ug/ml peptide pools. V lost 0 bases to trimming and J lost 2 bases, with 11 bases between them. Germline values: CDR1 DFQATT, CDR2 SNEGSKA (reference sequence). The CDR3 totals 14 residues. Researchers used the Oncomine TCR Beta short-read assay to sequence DNA from cultured CD4+ T cells. TCRdb processed the PCR reads anew with MiXCR; each CDR3 protein has one entry. This table holds 14,000 or so distinct CDR3 sequences, 52% found once.

V is TRBV20-1 and J is TRBJ2-7; tentatively, D is TRBD1 (6 bases). This TCR came from a human donor who had recovered from COVID-19. Sequenced sample: CD4+ T cells from blood, cultured in vitro. CDR3 sequence: CSARESRGTYEQYF. DNA for the CDR3: TGCAGTGCTAGAGAAAGCAGGGGTACCTACGAGCAGTACTTC.